Sequencing of this T cell receptor (beta chain) was carried out in a study of CD8 T cells in Susac syndrome. Random hexamers were used to reverse transcribe an amount of roughly 0.5 to 1 ug RNA. A single record per CDR3 protein comes from TCRdb applying MiXCR to the immunoSEQ multiplex PCR reads. The table lists 190,000 or so distinct CDR3 sequences, more than 85% of them singletons. Sequencing was carried out using CD4+ T cells from PBMCs. The clonotype was recovered from a human donor with multiple sclerosis.

The CDR3 region has the DNA TGTGCCAGCAGTTACTTGGCAGAGGGATACTCTGGAAACACCATATATTTT. Its translation: CASSYLAEGYSGNTIYF. This chain uses TRBV6-5 with TRBJ1-3; D ambiguous. CDR3 length: 17 amino acids. Germline CDR1 is MNHEY and CDR2 is SVGAGI. V was shortened by 1 base and J by 0 bases, with 13 bases between the two germline ends.